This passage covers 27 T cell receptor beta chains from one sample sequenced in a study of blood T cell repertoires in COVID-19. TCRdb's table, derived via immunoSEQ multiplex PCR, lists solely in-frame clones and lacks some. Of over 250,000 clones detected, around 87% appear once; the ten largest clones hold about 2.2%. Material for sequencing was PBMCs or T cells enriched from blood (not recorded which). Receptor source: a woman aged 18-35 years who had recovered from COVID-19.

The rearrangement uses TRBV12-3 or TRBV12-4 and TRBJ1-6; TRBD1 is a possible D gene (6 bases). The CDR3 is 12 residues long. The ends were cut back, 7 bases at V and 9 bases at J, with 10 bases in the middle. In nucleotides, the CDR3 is TGTGCCAGCACCCTACAGGGTTCACCCCTCCACTTT. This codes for CASTLQGSPLHF.

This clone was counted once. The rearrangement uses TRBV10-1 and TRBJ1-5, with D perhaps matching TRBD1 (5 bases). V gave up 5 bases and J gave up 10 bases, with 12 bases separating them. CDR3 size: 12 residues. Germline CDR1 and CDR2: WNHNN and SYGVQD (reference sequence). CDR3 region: CASSLGGGPQHF. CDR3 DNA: TGCGCCAGCAGTTTGGGGGGTGGACCCCAGCATTTT.

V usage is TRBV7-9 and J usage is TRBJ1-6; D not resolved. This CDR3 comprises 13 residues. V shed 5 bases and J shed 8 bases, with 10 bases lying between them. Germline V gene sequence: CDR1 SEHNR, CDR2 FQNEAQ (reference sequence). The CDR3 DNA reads TGTGCCAGCAGCCCGACTAGGGATTCACCCCTCCACTTT. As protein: CASSPTRDSPLHF.

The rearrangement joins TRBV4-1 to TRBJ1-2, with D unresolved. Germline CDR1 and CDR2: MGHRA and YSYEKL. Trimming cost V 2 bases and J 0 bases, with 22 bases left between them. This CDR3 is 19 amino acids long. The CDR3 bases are TGCGCCAGCAGCCAACACCCCTTATCACCCAGAACCGCTAACTATGGCTACACCTTC. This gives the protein CASSQHPLSPRTANYGYTF.

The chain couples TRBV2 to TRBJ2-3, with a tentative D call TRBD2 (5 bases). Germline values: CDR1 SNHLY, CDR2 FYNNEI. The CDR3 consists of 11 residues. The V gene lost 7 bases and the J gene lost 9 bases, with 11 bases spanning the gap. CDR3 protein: CASTGADTQYF. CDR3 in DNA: TGTGCCAGCACAGGAGCGGACACGCAGTATTTT. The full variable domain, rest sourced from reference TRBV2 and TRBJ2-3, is EPEVTQTPSHQVTQMGQEVILRCVPISNHLYFYWYRQILGQKVEFLVSFYNNEISEKSEIFDDQFSVERPDGSNFTLKIRSTKLEDSAMYFCASTGADTQYFGPGTRLTVL.

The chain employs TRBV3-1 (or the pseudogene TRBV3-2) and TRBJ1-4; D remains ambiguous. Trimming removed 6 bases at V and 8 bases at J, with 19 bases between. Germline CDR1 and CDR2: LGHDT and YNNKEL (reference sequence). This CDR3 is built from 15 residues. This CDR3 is CASSQTEELFEKLFF. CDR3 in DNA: TGTGCCAGCAGTCAAACTGAAGAGTTGTTCGAAAAACTGTTTTTT.

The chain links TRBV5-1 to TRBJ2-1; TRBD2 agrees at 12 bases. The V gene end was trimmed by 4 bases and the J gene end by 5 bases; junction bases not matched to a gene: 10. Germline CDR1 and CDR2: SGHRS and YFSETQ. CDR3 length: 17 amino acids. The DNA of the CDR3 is TGCGCCAGCAGCCCACTAGGACTAGCGGGGAGAAACAATGAGCAGTTCTTC. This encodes CASSPLGLAGRNNEQFF. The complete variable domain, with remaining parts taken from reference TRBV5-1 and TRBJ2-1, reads KAGVTQTPRYLIKTRGQQVTLSCSPISGHRSVSWYQQTPGQGLQFLFEYFSETQRNKGNFPGRFSGRQFSNSRSEMNVSTLELGDSALYLCASSPLGLAGRNNEQFFGPGTRLTVL.

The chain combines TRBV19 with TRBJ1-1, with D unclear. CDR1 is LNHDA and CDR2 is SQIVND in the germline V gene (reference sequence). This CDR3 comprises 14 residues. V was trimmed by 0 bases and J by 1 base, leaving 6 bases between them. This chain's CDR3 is CASSIEAGNTEAFF. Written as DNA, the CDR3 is TGTGCCAGTAGTATAGAGGCAGGGAACACTGAAGCTTTCTTT.

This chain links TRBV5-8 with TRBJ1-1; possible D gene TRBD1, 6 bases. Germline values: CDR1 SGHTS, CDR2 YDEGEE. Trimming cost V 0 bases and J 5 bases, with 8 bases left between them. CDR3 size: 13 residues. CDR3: CASSLGDRTEAFF. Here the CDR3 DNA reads TGTGCCAGCAGCTTGGGTGACAGGACTGAAGCTTTCTTT.

The CDR3 is CASSVVGARSEQFF. As DNA, the CDR3 is TGTGCCAGCAGCGTAGTGGGAGCGCGAAGTGAGCAGTTCTTC. This chain uses TRBV9 with TRBJ2-1; tentative D call: TRBD2 (5 bases). The CDR3 is 14 amino acids. V was pared by 0 bases and J by 9 bases, with 13 bases between. Germline CDR1 is SGDLS and CDR2 is YYNGEE.

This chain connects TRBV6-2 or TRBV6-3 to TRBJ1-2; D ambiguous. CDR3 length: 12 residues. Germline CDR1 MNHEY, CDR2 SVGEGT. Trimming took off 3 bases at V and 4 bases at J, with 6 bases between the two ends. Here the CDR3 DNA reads TGTGCCAGCAGTTATGGAGCCTATGGCTACACCTTC. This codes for CASSYGAYGYTF.

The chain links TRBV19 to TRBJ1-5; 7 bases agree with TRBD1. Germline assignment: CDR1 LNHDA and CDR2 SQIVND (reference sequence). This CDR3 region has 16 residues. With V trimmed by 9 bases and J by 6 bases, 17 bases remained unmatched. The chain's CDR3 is CASRNLLEGAVQPQHF. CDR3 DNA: TGTGCCAGCAGGAATCTTCTAGAGGGGGCGGTTCAGCCCCAGCATTTT.

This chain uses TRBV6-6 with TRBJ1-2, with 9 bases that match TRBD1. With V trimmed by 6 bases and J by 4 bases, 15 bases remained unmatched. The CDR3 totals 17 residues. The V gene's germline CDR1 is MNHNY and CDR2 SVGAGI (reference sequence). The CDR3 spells CASSRLFGQGYSYGYTF. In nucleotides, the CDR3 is TGTGCCAGCAGCCGACTCTTTGGACAGGGGTACAGCTATGGCTACACCTTC.

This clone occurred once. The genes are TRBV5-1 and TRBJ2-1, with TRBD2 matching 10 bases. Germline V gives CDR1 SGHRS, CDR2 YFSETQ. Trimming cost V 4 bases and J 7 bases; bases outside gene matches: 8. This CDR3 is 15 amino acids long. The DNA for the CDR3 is TGCGCCAGCAGCCAGAGCGGGGGGGCCGGGAATGAGCAGTTCTTC. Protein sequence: CASSQSGGAGNEQFF. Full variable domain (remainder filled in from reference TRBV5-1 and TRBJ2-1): KAGVTQTPRYLIKTRGQQVTLSCSPISGHRSVSWYQQTPGQGLQFLFEYFSETQRNKGNFPGRFSGRQFSNSRSEMNVSTLELGDSALYLCASSQSGGAGNEQFFGPGTRLTVL.

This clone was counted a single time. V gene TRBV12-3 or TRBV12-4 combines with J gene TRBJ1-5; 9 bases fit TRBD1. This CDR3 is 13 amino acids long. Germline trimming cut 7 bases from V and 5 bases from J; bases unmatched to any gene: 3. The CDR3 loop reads CASKGQGDQPQHF. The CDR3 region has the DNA TGTGCCAGCAAGGGACAGGGAGATCAGCCCCAGCATTTT.

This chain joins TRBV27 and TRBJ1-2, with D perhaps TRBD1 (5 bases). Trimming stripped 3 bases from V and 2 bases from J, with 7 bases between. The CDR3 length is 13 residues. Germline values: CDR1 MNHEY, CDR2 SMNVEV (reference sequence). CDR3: CASSLGRNYGYTF. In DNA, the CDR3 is TGTGCCAGCAGTTTGGGGCGGAACTATGGCTACACCTTC.

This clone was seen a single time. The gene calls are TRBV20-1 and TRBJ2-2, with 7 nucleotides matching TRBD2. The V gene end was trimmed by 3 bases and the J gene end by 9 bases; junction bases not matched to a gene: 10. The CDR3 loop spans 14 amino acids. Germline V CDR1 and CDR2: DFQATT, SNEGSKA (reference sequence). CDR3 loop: CSASGAGTSWELFF. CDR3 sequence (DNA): TGCAGTGCTAGTGGAGCGGGGACGAGCTGGGAGCTGTTTTTT.

The CDR3 loop is CASSLTGATEAFF. CDR3 nucleotide sequence: TGTGCCAGCAGCCTCACAGGGGCCACTGAAGCTTTCTTT. The J gene is TRBJ1-1, the V gene TRBV7-9; 7 bases map to TRBD1. Germline V gene sequence: CDR1 SEHNR, CDR2 FQNEAQ (reference sequence). V gave up 5 bases and J gave up 4 bases; unmatched junction bases: 4. CDR3 length: 13 amino acids.

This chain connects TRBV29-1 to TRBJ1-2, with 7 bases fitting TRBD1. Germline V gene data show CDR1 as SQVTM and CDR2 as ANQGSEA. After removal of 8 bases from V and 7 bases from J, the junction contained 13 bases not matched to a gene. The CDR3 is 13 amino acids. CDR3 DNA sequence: TGCAGCATCCGGGACAGTATAGGGAGTGGCTACACCTTC. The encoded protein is CSIRDSIGSGYTF.

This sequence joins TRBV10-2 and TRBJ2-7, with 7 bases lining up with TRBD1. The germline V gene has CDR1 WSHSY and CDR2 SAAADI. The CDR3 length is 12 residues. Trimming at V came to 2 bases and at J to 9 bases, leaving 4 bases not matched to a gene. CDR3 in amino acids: CASSEDRDRQYF. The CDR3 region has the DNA TGCGCCAGCAGTGAGGACAGGGACCGGCAGTACTTC.

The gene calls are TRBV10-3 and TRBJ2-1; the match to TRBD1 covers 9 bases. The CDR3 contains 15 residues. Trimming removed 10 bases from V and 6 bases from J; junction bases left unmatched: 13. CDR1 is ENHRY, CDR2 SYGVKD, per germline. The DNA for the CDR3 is TGTGCCAGCTCCCCCGGGACAGGGAAATTCAATGAGCAGTTCTTC. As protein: CASSPGTGKFNEQFF.

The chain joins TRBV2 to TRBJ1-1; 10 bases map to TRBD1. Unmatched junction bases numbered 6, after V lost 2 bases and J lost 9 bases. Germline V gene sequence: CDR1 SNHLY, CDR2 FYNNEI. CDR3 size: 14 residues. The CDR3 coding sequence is TGTGCCAGCAGTGAATTGGGGACAGGGGTAAAAGCTTTCTTT. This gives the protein CASSELGTGVKAFF.

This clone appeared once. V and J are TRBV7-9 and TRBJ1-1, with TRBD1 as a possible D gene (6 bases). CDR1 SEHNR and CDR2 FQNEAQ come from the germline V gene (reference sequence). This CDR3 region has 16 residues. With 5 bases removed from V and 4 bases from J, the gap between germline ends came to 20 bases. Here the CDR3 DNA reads TGTGCCAGCAGCCCCAATTCCGGACAGAGCGGCACTGAAGCTTTCTTT. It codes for CASSPNSGQSGTEAFF.

The CDR3 region is CASTTGQFSTDTQYF. The CDR3, as DNA: TGTGCCAGCACCACGGGACAGTTTAGCACAGATACGCAGTATTTT. The chain joins TRBV2 to TRBJ2-3; 7 bases map to TRBD1. The germline CDR1 and CDR2 sequences are SNHLY and FYNNEI. V was clipped by 7 bases and J by 0 bases; unmatched bases: 7. CDR3 length: 15 residues.

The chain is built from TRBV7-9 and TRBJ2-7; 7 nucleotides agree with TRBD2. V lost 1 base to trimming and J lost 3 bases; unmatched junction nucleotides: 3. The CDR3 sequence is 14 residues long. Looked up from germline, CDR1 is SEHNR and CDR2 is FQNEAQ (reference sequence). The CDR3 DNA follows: TGTGCCAGCAGCTTAGGGCGGGAGAGCTACGAGCAGTACTTC. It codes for CASSLGRESYEQYF.

The CDR3 region is CARRKRDSRVGGRSYEQYF. CDR3 bases: TGCGCCAGGAGGAAGAGGGATTCTCGCGTTGGGGGCCGCTCCTACGAGCAGTACTTC. V gene TRBV5-1 combines with J gene TRBJ2-7; a possible D gene is TRBD1 (6 bases). Trimming took 8 bases from V and 0 from J, leaving 30 bases between them. Germline loops: CDR1 SGHRS, CDR2 YFSETQ. This CDR3 region has 19 residues.

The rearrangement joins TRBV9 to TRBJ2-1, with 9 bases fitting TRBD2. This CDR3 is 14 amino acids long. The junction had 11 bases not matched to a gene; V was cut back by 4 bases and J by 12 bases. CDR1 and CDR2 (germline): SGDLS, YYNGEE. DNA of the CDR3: TGTGCCAGCAGCCCCCAGACTAGCGGAGAGGCGCAGTTCTTC. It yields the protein CASSPQTSGEAQFF.